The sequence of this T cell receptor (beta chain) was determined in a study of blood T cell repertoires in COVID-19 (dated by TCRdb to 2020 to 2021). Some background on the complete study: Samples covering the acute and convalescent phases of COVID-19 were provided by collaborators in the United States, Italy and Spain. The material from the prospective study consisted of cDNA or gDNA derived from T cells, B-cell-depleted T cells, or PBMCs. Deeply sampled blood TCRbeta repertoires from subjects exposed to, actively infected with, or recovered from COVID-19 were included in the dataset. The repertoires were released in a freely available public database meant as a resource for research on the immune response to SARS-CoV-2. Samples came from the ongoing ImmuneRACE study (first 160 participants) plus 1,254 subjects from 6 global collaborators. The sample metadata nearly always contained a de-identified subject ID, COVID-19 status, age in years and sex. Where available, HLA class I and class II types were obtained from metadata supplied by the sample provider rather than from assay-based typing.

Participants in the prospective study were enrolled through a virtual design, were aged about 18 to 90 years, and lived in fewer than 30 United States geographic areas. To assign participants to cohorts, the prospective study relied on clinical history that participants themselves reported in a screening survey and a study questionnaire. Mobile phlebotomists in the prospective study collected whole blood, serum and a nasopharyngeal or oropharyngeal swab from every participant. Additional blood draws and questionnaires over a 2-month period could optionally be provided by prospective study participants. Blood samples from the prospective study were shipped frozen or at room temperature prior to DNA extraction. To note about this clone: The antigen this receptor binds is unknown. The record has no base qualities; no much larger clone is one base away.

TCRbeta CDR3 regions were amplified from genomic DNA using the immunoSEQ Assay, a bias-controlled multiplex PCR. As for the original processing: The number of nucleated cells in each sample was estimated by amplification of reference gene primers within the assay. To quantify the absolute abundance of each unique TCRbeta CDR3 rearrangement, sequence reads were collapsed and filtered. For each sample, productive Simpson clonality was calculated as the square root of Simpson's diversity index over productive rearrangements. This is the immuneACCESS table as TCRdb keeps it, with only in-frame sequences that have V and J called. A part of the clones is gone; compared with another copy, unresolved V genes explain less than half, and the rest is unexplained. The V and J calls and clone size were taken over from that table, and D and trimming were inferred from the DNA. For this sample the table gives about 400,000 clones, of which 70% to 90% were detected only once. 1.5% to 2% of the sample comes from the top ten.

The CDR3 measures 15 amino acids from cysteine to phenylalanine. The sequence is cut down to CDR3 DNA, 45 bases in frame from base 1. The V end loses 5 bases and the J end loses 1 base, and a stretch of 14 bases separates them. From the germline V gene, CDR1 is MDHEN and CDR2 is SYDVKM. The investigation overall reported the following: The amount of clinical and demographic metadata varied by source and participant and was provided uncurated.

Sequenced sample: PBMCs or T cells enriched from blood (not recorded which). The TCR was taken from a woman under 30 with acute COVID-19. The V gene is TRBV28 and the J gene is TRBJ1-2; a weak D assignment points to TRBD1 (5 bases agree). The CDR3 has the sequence CASSGRVGLNYGYTF. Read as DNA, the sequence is TGTGCCAGCAGTGGCAGGGTGGGCCTTAACTATGGCTACACCTTC.